This T cell receptor (beta chain) was identified during a study of human T cells and chemical hapten exposure. Study context: Reading of the patch tests, which applied 0.01% DPC to the upper back, occurred at 6 days.

The authors' processing: TCR counts had a median of about 92,000 per sample and spanned 23,224 to 690,600. MiXCR, applied by TCRdb to the RACE reads, yields one record per CDR3 protein. TCRdb, not the authors, supplied the V and J calls. The profile shows 100,000 or so distinct CDR3 sequences, less than 40% of them singletons. Time point described: patch test 3, about 24 weeks after DPC sensitization. Treatment: therapeutic diphenylcyclopropenone sensitization with weekly scalp DPC. Researchers sampled blood before each patch test went on. Every donor had alopecia and was 18 to 70 years old; all were suitable for DPC. Germline CDR1 reads LNHDA; CDR2 reads SQIVND (reference sequence). The V gene end was trimmed by 5 bases and the J gene end by 4 bases; junction bases not matched to a gene: 4. The CDR3 is made up of 14 amino acids.

V and J are TRBV19 and TRBJ1-2; TRBD1 matches at 10 bases. Sequenced here: whole blood, sampled in connection with sensitization to the hapten diphenylcyclopropenone (DPC). This TCR was recovered from a man in his forties with alopecia areata. Some clones in this sample may be carry-over from other donors' samples. The CDR3 sequence: CASSETGGGYGYTF. CDR3 nucleotide sequence: TGTGCCAGTAGTGAGACAGGGGGCGGCTATGGCTACACCTTC.